Listed below are T cell receptor beta chains from one sample, sequenced in a study of blood T cells in healthy people across ages. In TCRdb, the 5' RACE reads were re-called with MiXCR into one record per CDR3 protein. Of about 1.8 million distinct CDR3 sequences listed, around 48% are singletons. Sequencing was done on a sample of blood. These receptors originate from a middle-aged woman in good health. Both conserved end residues are part of each CDR3. Each record gives: D gene, V gene, clone size, J gene, CDR3 DNA, CDR3 protein. D genes are given only for firm matches. The listing skips clone size in some rows; elsewhere it reads once, few, many or a size class.

TRBD1	TRBV10-3	.	TRBJ1-1	TGTGCCATCAGTTCGGGACAGATAGCTTTCTTT	CAISSGQIAFF
TRBD1	TRBV18	.	TRBJ2-7	TGTGCCAGCTCATCGGACAGGGGTTTCCACGAGCAGTACTTC	CASSSDRGFHEQYF
TRBD2	TRBV5-1	.	TRBJ2-7	TGCGCCAGCAGCTTGGTTCCTAGCGGAGACACCTACGAGCAGTACTTC	CASSLVPSGDTYEQYF
.	TRBV20-1	.	TRBJ1-4	TGCAGTGCCCGGGAGGCAGGGTTAACTAATGAAAAACTGTTTTTT	CSAREAGLTNEKLFF
.	TRBV18	.	TRBJ1-6	TGTGCCAGCTCACCACCGCGTTCCCGGTTGACACCCCTCCACTTT	CASSPPRSRLTPLHF
.	TRBV4-3	few	TRBJ1-2	TGCGCCAGCAGCCAAGAGCAGAGATATGGCTACACCTTC	CASSQEQRYGYTF
.	TRBV7-9	few	TRBJ2-7	TGTGCCAGCAGCCGCACCGGGAGCATCGAGCAGTACTTC	CASSRTGSIEQYF
TRBD1	TRBV12-3/TRBV12-4	.	TRBJ2-5	TGTGCCAGCAGTTTTGGGACAGGTCCACAAGAGACCCAGTACTTC	CASSFGTGPQETQYF
.	TRBV6-2/TRBV6-3	.	TRBJ1-2	TGTACCAGCATAGCCCGGGCAGAGCGGGATGGCTACACCTTC	CTSIARAERDGYTF
.	TRBV20-1	.	TRBJ1-1	TGCAGTGCTAACCGGGAAAACGAAGGCCGTGAAGCTTTCTTT	CSANRENEGREAFF
.	TRBV5-1	.	TRBJ2-1	TGCGCCAGCAGAAAAGACGTAGCGGACTATGAGCAGTTCTTC	CASRKDVADYEQFF
.	TRBV7-2	few	TRBJ2-7	TGTGCCAGCAGCTTAGATCGGCAGAGCCACGAGCAGTACTTC	CASSLDRQSHEQYF
TRBD2	TRBV6-1	few	TRBJ2-7	TGTGCCAGCAGTCAAGCGGGGGCCTCCTACAATGAGCAGTACTTC	CASSQAGASYNEQYF
TRBD2	TRBV6-2/TRBV6-3	.	TRBJ2-7	TGTGCCAGCAGACCGAGCGGGGGGCGGAGAAACTACGAGCAGTACTTC	CASRPSGGRRNYEQYF
.	TRBV4-3	.	TRBJ1-1	TGCGCCAGCACCTTAAGCGGCCGCGCGGCGAACACTGAAGCTTTCTTT	CASTLSGRAANTEAFF
.	TRBV7-2	.	TRBJ2-7	TGTGCCAGCAGCGCCGGCGTTGAGCAGTACTTC	CASSAGVEQYF
TRBD2	TRBV7-2	.	TRBJ2-7	TGTGCCAGCAGACGGACTAGCGGGTCTTACAGTGAGCAGTACTTC	CASRRTSGSYSEQYF
.	TRBV5-1	.	TRBJ2-7	TGCGCCAGCAGCTTGTCACCGAACTTCGAGCAGTACTTC	CASSLSPNFEQYF
TRBD2	TRBV4-2	.	TRBJ2-3	TGTGCCAGCAGCCAAGGGGAGCGGGGAGGCTTCGGGGATACGCAGTATTTT	CASSQGERGGFGDTQYF
.	TRBV6-6	.	TRBJ2-7	TGTGCCAGCAGTTACAGGTTAGATGGCTTCTACGAGCAGTACTTC	CASSYRLDGFYEQYF
.	TRBV20-1	.	TRBJ2-3	TGCAGTGCTAGAGATTTCCTAGCTGGCACAGATACGCAGTATTTT	CSARDFLAGTDTQYF
TRBD2	TRBV29-1	.	TRBJ2-5	TGCAGCGTTCAAAAAACGGGACTAGCGGGGGGGCTATATGAGCAGTACTTC	CSVQKTGLAGGLYEQYF
.	TRBV5-6	.	TRBJ2-7	TGTGCCAGCAGCTCCATGAGTTTCGACCCGGGGCTACCCACCCACGAGCAGTACTTC	CASSSMSFDPGLPTHEQYF
TRBD2	TRBV7-2	.	TRBJ2-5	TGTGCCAGCAGCCAAATAGCGGGGGGGCTGTACCAAGAGACCCAGTACTTC	CASSQIAGGLYQETQYF
.	TRBV7-9	once	TRBJ2-7	TGTGCCAGCAGCTGGAAGGCGGCCCCCTACGAGCAGTACTTC	CASSWKAAPYEQYF
.	TRBV7-9	.	TRBJ1-2	TGTGCCAGCAGCCTTTATACGGGCTATGGCTACACCTTC	CASSLYTGYGYTF
TRBD2	TRBV20-1	.	TRBJ2-1	TGCAGTGCAAAGCCCAATGTAGCGGGGGCCAGGTTCTTC	CSAKPNVAGARFF
.	TRBV6-5	few	TRBJ2-1	TGTGCCAGCAGACAAAATCAGGGAGGCGAGCAGTTCTTC	CASRQNQGGEQFF
.	TRBV28	many	TRBJ2-3	TGTGCCAGCTCCACCGGTGGCACAGATACGCAGTATTTT	CASSTGGTDTQYF
.	TRBV24-1	.	TRBJ2-3	TGTGCCACCGCTACAGGGGGGGTGGATACGCAGTATTTT	CATATGGVDTQYF
.	TRBV7-2	.	TRBJ2-1	TGTGCCAGCAGCTGGAAAGCGGAGAGCTCCTACAATGAGCAGTTCTTC	CASSWKAESSYNEQFF
.	TRBV20-1	.	TRBJ1-2	TGCAGTGCTAGAGAACACGCGATTAACTATGGCTACACCTTC	CSAREHAINYGYTF
.	TRBV20-1	.	TRBJ2-1	TGCAGTGCTCCCCGGCCCCCAGGGGCCGACTACAATGAGCAGTTCTTC	CSAPRPPGADYNEQFF
TRBD1	TRBV29-1	.	TRBJ2-3	TGCAGCGCGGGACAGACTGAGGCAGATACGCAGTATTTT	CSAGQTEADTQYF
TRBD2	TRBV7-9	few	TRBJ2-6	TGTGCCAGCACCCTCGGGCTAGCGGGGACTGGGGCCAACGTCCTGACTTTC	CASTLGLAGTGANVLTF
.	TRBV7-2	few	TRBJ1-2	TGTGCCAGCAGCTCTTGGGGTGATAGGGGCTCGGTAGGCTACACCTTC	CASSSWGDRGSVGYTF
TRBD2	TRBV4-3	once	TRBJ2-6	TGCGCCAGCAACGGGGGGAAGGGCTCTGGGGCCAGCGTCCTGACTTTC	CASNGGKGSGASVLTF
.	TRBV4-3	.	TRBJ2-7	TGCGCCAGCAGCCAGGTTAAACAGGCTAGGGGGGTGATGATAATGTACGAGCAGTACTTC	CASSQVKQARGVMIMYEQYF
.	TRBV6-5	.	TRBJ2-6	TGTGCCAGCAGTTACTCGAGGGCCTCTGGGGCCGACGTCCTGACTTTC	CASSYSRASGADVLTF
.	TRBV29-1	.	TRBJ1-5	TGCAGCGTTTGCATTGGCAATCAGCCCCAGCATTTT	CSVCIGNQPQHF
.	TRBV20-1	.	TRBJ1-2	TGCAGTGCGCTAGGGAGCGCGGATGGCTACACCTTC	CSALGSADGYTF
.	TRBV20-1	.	TRBJ2-3	TGCAGTGCTATTCTCGGGGCAACTAGCACAGATACGCAGTATTTT	CSAILGATSTDTQYF
.	TRBV12-3/TRBV12-4	.	TRBJ1-1	TGTGCCAGCAGCCCAGATTCCGGGTCTGAAGCTTTCTTT	CASSPDSGSEAFF
.	TRBV10-3	few	TRBJ2-3	TGTGCCACTGGGTCCGCAACGGGGAGCACAGATACGCAGTATTTT	CATGSATGSTDTQYF